These 5 T cell receptor beta chains originate from one sample sequenced in a study of T cell clonotyping in hematopoietic cell transplantation. Time point in this sample: recipient sample about 28 days before transplant, after cytoreduction. Assay used: immunoSEQ multiplex PCR; TCRdb lists only in-frame clones, some missing. Of 8,900 or so clones in the sample, roughly 90% were seen once. Sample: peripheral blood mononuclear cells, taken before stem cell transplant. The receptors come from a woman in her sixties or seventies with acute myeloid leukemia. Some clones in this sample may be carry-over from other donors' samples.

The genes are TRBV7-8 and TRBJ2-2; D is perhaps TRBD1 (6 bases). Per germline, CDR1 SGHVS and CDR2 FQNEAQ. This CDR3 spans 15 amino acids. The V end lost 1 base, the J end lost 6 bases, and 12 bases lay between the germline ends. CDR3 loop: CASSLGTGLPGELFF. The CDR3 bases are TGTGCCAGCAGCTTAGGTACAGGGTTGCCCGGGGAGCTGTTTTTT.

This chain links TRBV6-5 with TRBJ2-2, with a possible D match to TRBD2 (5 bases). The CDR3 is made up of 14 amino acids. Between the trimmed V and J ends, which lost 5 bases and 4 bases, there was a span of 11 bases. Per germline, CDR1 MNHEY and CDR2 SVGAGI. In nucleotides, the CDR3 is TGTGCCAGCAGTATACAGCGGTCCACCGGGGAGCTGTTTTTT. Amino acid sequence: CASSIQRSTGELFF.

The chain is built from TRBV11-2 and TRBJ2-7; TRBD2 agrees at 9 bases. The germline V gene has CDR1 SGHAT and CDR2 FQNNGV. V dropped 4 bases and J dropped 4; count of bases not matched to a gene: 11. This CDR3 is 16 amino acids long. This CDR3 is CASSSRAASGVYEQYV. For the CDR3, the DNA is TGTGCCAGCAGCTCCCGCGCGGCTAGCGGGGTTTACGAGCAGTACGTC.

This rearrangement joins TRBV10-3 to TRBJ2-3; possibly TRBD2 for D (7 bases). CDR3 size: 16 residues. The germline gives CDR1 ENHRY, CDR2 SYGVKD. The V gene lost 8 bases and the J gene lost 2 bases, with 20 bases spanning the gap. CDR3 in amino acids: CAIGGGGRRATDTQYF. In nucleotides, the CDR3 is TGTGCCATCGGGGGGGGCGGGCGTCGGGCCACAGATACGCAGTATTTT.

J is TRBJ2-3 and V is TRBV7-9, with D perhaps TRBD1 or TRBD2 (5 bases each). Trimming took off 0 bases at V and 2 bases at J, with 9 bases between the two ends. CDR3 length: 15 residues. The germline V gene encodes CDR1 SEHNR and CDR2 FQNEAQ (reference sequence). CDR3 DNA sequence: TGTGCCAGCAGCTTAGCGCTCGGGGCCACAGATACGCAGTATTTT. The encoded protein is CASSLALGATDTQYF.